Presented here are 16 T cell receptor beta chains from one specimen sequenced in a study of blood T cells in healthy people across ages. The authors ran a second PCR of 7 to 11 cycles using a sample-barcoded 5' primer and a J-beta primer mix. TCRdb independently ran MiXCR on the 5' RACE reads; one entry per CDR3 protein. The top ten clones hold around 2.1% of a sample with about 1.8 million distinct CDR3 sequences, roughly 49% of them seen once. The sample comprised blood. These receptor sequences come from a woman between 40 and 50 years old in good health.

This chain connects TRBV12-5 to TRBJ2-1; D may be TRBD1 (5 bases). This CDR3 has 16 residues. V was clipped by 6 bases and J by 4 bases, with 19 bases between them. Germline loops: CDR1 LGHNT, CDR2 FRNRAP. The CDR3 DNA reads as TGTGCTAGTGGGCGACGACAAGGGGAAAATTACAATGAGCAGTTCTTC. Its translation is CASGRRQGENYNEQFF. Based on the CDR3 plus reference TRBV12-5 and TRBJ2-1, the full variable domain is DARVTQTPRHKVTEMGQEVTMRCQPILGHNTVFWYRQTMMQGLELLAYFRNRAPLDDSGMPKDRFSAEMPDATLATLKIQPSEPRDSAVYFCASGRRQGENYNEQFFGPGTRLTVL.

The V gene is TRBV25-1, the J gene TRBJ1-4; D not resolved. V gave up 2 bases and J gave up 3 bases, with 10 bases separating them. Per germline, CDR1 MGHDK and CDR2 SYGVNS. This CDR3 spans 15 amino acids. CDR3 bases: TGTGCCAGCAGTGAACCACAGAACCCTAATGAAAAACTGTTTTTT. This encodes CASSEPQNPNEKLFF.

This clonotype was counted a few times. The chain recombines TRBV27 with TRBJ2-7; 8 bases are shared with TRBD2. Germline values: CDR1 MNHEY, CDR2 SMNVEV (reference sequence). V gave up 4 bases and J gave up 7 bases; unmatched junction bases: 15. The CDR3 loop spans 16 amino acids. For the CDR3, the DNA is TGTGCCAGCAGTTCCCGAGAGCGGGGGTCCTACAATGAGCAGTACTTC. Translating it yields CASSSRERGSYNEQYF.

For the CDR3, the DNA is TGTGCCAGCAGAGCAGCGGGGGGCCAATACAATGAGCAGTTCTTC. This translates into CASRAAGGQYNEQFF. J is TRBJ2-1 and V is TRBV27, with 9 bases matching TRBD2. V shed 6 bases, J shed 4 bases, and the junction held 7 bases outside the gene matches. Germline CDR1 and CDR2: MNHEY and SMNVEV (reference sequence). The CDR3 is made up of 15 amino acids.

In regard to this clonotype: A read error may produce the germline difference seen at one junction end. The rearrangement joins TRBV4-3 to TRBJ1-5; TRBD1 matches 9 bases. The CDR3 length is 15 residues. CDR1 and CDR2 (germline): LGHNA, YSLEER. Here the CDR3 reads CASSQVRTGAQPQHF. The CDR3 region has the DNA TGCGCTAGCAGCCAAGTAAGGACAGGGGCTCAGCCCCAGCATTTT.

V is TRBV7-3 and J is TRBJ2-1; D possibly matches TRBD1 or TRBD2 (5 bases each). The CDR3 has 16 residues. Trimming removed 5 bases from V and 4 bases from J, with 18 bases in between. Germline-derived CDR1 and CDR2 are SGHTA and FQGTGA. This CDR3 reads CASSHNPGRIYNEQFF. The CDR3 bases are TGTGCCAGCAGCCATAATCCGGGACGGATTTACAATGAGCAGTTCTTC.

The chain combines TRBV4-3 with TRBJ2-3, with D tentatively TRBD1 (6 bases). Per the germline V gene, CDR1 is LGHNA and CDR2 is YSLEER. V dropped 4 bases and J dropped 4 bases, with 18 bases sitting between them. The CDR3 is 16 amino acids. This CDR3 reads CASSRDWGLRSDTQYF. Here the CDR3 DNA reads TGCGCCAGCAGCCGAGACTGGGGGCTGCGATCAGATACGCAGTATTTT.

The rearrangement uses TRBV3-1 and TRBJ2-1; D might be TRBD2 (7 bases). Germline values: CDR1 LGHDT, CDR2 YNNKEL (reference sequence). Trimming pared 11 bases from V and 3 bases from J, leaving 14 bases between. This CDR3 comprises 13 residues. CDR3 in amino acids: CASGASGYNEQFF. The CDR3 nucleotides are TGTGCCTCAGGGGCTAGCGGCTACAATGAGCAGTTCTTC.

V and J are TRBV6-5 and TRBJ2-7; 12 bases match TRBD2. The V gene's germline CDR1 is MNHEY and CDR2 SVGAGI. V lost 6 bases and J lost 2; bases outside the gene matches: 8. The CDR3 is made up of 16 amino acids. The DNA for the CDR3 is TGTGCCAGCAGAGATAGGACTAGCGGGAAACCCTACGAGCAGTACTTC. This sequence encodes CASRDRTSGKPYEQYF.

The chain recombines TRBV7-6 with TRBJ2-1; 14 bases are shared with TRBD2. CDR1 is SGHVS, CDR2 FNYEAQ, per germline. This CDR3 has 19 amino acids. Germline trimming cut 7 bases from V and 6 bases from J; bases unmatched to any gene: 17. The CDR3 loop is CASTQLAGLAGDAGNEQFF. For the CDR3, the DNA is TGTGCCAGCACCCAATTGGCGGGACTAGCGGGAGATGCTGGCAATGAGCAGTTCTTC.

The rearrangement joins TRBV27 to TRBJ2-6; TRBD2 might be the D (5 bases). The CDR3 runs 15 residues. Germline lookup yields CDR1 MNHEY and CDR2 SMNVEV (reference sequence). V was shortened by 3 bases and J by 4 bases, with 10 bases between the two germline ends. The CDR3 DNA reads TGTGCCAGCAGTTTTGACTACATCGGGGCCAACGTCCTGACTTTC. Translation: CASSFDYIGANVLTF.

J is TRBJ2-1 and V is TRBV29-1; D not certain. Trimming pared 5 bases from V and 5 bases from J, leaving 7 bases between. The V gene's germline CDR1 is SQVTM and CDR2 ANQGSEA. The CDR3 covers 11 residues. DNA for the CDR3: TGCAGCGTTAATCCCAACAATGAGCAGTTCTTC. Translation: CSVNPNNEQFF.

The chain couples TRBV6-2 or TRBV6-3 to TRBJ2-4, with D perhaps TRBD2 (6 bases). Germline V gene data show CDR1 as MNHEY and CDR2 as SVGEGT. The CDR3 length is 12 residues. V was pared by 2 bases and J by 14 bases, with 13 bases between. The CDR3 loop is CASSYLGEVEYF. CDR3 DNA sequence: TGTGCCAGCAGTTACCTTGGGGAGGTGGAGTACTTC.

The gene calls are TRBV18 and TRBJ2-7, with D unclear. The DNA end is more similar to TRBJ2-5, so the J call may be wrong. This CDR3 spans 15 amino acids. Germline-derived CDR1 and CDR2 are KGHSH and LQKENI. The CDR3 spells CASSPLLHIQETQYF. In DNA form, the CDR3 reads TGTGCCAGCTCACCACTGTTGCATATTCAAGAGACCCAGTACTTC.

With respect to this clonotype: A junction boundary mismatches the germline segment, possibly from a read error. The chain is built from TRBV5-1 and TRBJ2-1, with TRBD1 identical over 7 bases. Germline loops: CDR1 SGHRS, CDR2 YFSETQ. The CDR3 length is 21 residues. The CDR3 DNA reads as TGCGCCAGCAGCGACCCTCTCAACCGTCCCCTCGGGACAGACATATACAGTGAGCAGTTCTTC. Translated: CASSDPLNRPLGTDIYSEQFF.

The chain couples TRBV3-1 to TRBJ1-2; unclear D gene. Germline V gene data show CDR1 as LGHDT and CDR2 as YNNKEL (reference sequence). There are 12 residues in the CDR3. The germline V and J ends were trimmed by 1 base and 8 bases, with 8 bases remaining between them. CDR3 amino acids: CASSQGNGGYTF. The CDR3 region has the DNA TGTGCCAGCAGCCAAGGGAATGGAGGCTACACCTTC.